The sequence of this TCR beta chain was determined in a study of cytomegalovirus exposure and HLA in healthy donors. For the study at large: From donors who were HLA-typed, an early data release held about 89 million unique TCRs. Most donors, around 81% of some 400 genotyped, fell in the Caucasian-associated ancestry cluster.

Only a few counts were recorded for this clone. The study ran its PCR with 60 Vbeta and 13 Jbeta primers. Here immunoSEQ multiplex PCR was the method, and the copy in TCRdb shows in-frame clones only, minus some. The repertoire holds fewer than 200,000 clones, 65% to 85% seen once, with roughly 3% in the top ten. Looked up from germline, CDR1 is LNHDA and CDR2 is SQIVND (reference sequence). V was shortened by 5 bases and J by 2 bases, with 10 bases between the two germline ends. The CDR3 is 13 residues long. The chain combines TRBV19 with TRBJ2-7, with TRBD1 as a possible D gene (5 bases). The sample consisted of PBMCs. This TCR derives from a woman between 45 and 60 years old in good health and CMV-seropositive. The CDR3: CASSDSETYEQYF. The DNA of the CDR3 is TGTGCCAGTAGTGACAGCGAAACCTACGAGCAGTACTTC.